These 9 T cell receptor beta chains share one sample of origin, sequenced in a study of T cell responses to AZD1222 COVID-19 vaccine. This table comes from immunoSEQ multiplex PCR, and its TCRdb copy is limited to in-frame clones, with some not included. The sample has over 85,000 clones; around 89% are singletons. The material was peripheral blood, obtained on day 0 of AZD1222 vaccination. Receptors originate from an adult in good health.

Written as DNA, the CDR3 is TGCAGCGTCGCGGGGGACTACGAGCAGTACTTC. Protein: CSVAGDYEQYF. The genes are TRBV29-1 and TRBJ2-7; TRBD2 aligns across 7 bases. Germline-derived CDR1 and CDR2 are SQVTM and ANQGSEA. This CDR3 comprises 11 residues. V lost 6 bases to trimming and J lost 3 bases; unmatched junction nucleotides: 2.

This clone was seen repeatedly, ten times or more. This rearrangement joins TRBV7-2 to TRBJ1-3, with D possibly matching TRBD1 (6 bases). CDR1 and CDR2 (germline): SGHTA, FQGNSA. CDR3 size: 13 residues. V was pared by 3 bases and J by 8 bases, with 11 bases between. CDR3 nucleotide sequence: TGTGCCAGCAGCTTCTCACAGGGAGACACCATATATTTT. It translates to CASSFSQGDTIYF.

This clone has a single count. V gene TRBV7-9 combines with J gene TRBJ1-2; a possible D gene is TRBD1 (5 bases). The CDR3 is 16 amino acids. Trimming stripped 4 bases from V and 4 bases from J, with 19 bases between. Germline V gene sequence: CDR1 SEHNR, CDR2 FQNEAQ (reference sequence). Here the CDR3 DNA reads TGTGCCAGCAGCTACGGGGGACCGACCATTTCCTATGGCTACACCTTC. Its translation is CASSYGGPTISYGYTF.

The chain links TRBV5-5 to TRBJ2-5, with D perhaps TRBD1 (6 bases). The CDR3 is 16 residues long. The V end was cut by 4 bases, the J end by 1 base, with 17 bases between. Germline V gene lookup returns CDR1 SGHKS and CDR2 YYEKEE (reference sequence). The CDR3 coding sequence is TGTGCCAGCAGCCTTAGTCTACAGGGACCCCAAGAGACCCAGTACTTC. Residues: CASSLSLQGPQETQYF.

This clone was counted between two and nine times. DNA of the CDR3: TGTGCCAGCAGAATCGGGACAACAAGAACACATCTCCACTTT. Protein sequence: CASRIGTTRTHLHF. V usage is TRBV28 and J usage is TRBJ1-6; TRBD1 might be the D (6 bases). Trimming pared 6 bases from V and 16 bases from J, leaving 22 bases between. Germline-derived CDR1 and CDR2 are MDHEN and SYDVKM. This CDR3 spans 14 amino acids.

A single count supports this clone. This sequence joins TRBV29-1 and TRBJ1-4; tentative D call: TRBD1 (5 bases). This CDR3 is built from 13 residues. CDR1 is SQVTM and CDR2 is ANQGSEA in the germline V gene. Trimming cost V 7 bases and J 7 bases, with 16 bases left between them. CDR3 region: CSGRSRGTEKLFF. The CDR3 DNA sequence: TGCAGCGGACGATCCCGGGGGACTGAAAAACTGTTTTTT.

The chain links TRBV28 to TRBJ1-2; 9 nucleotides align to TRBD1. The CDR3 has 17 residues. Germline CDR1 MDHEN, CDR2 SYDVKM. With 1 base clipped from V and 5 bases from J, the junction kept 11 bases outside the gene matches. The chain's CDR3 is CASSLFGGQGPTYGYTF. CDR3 DNA sequence: TGTGCCAGCAGTTTATTTGGGGGACAGGGTCCGACTTATGGCTACACCTTC.

The chain recombines TRBV6-5 with TRBJ1-5; tentative D call: TRBD1 (6 bases). The CDR3 is 15 residues long. The V end lost 6 bases, the J end lost 0 bases, and 12 bases lay between the germline ends. Germline CDR1 MNHEY, CDR2 SVGAGI. As DNA, the CDR3 is TGTGCCAGCAGGTGGGGGGCCTATAGCAATCAGCCCCAGCATTTT. Protein: CASRWGAYSNQPQHF.

V gene TRBV4-3 combines with J gene TRBJ2-2, with a possible D match to TRBD1 (5 bases). CDR1 is LGHNA, CDR2 YSLEER, per germline. Trimming removed 6 bases at V and 0 bases at J, with 8 bases between. This CDR3 has 14 amino acids. The CDR3 here is CASRRTTNTGELFF. DNA of the CDR3: TGCGCCAGCAGACGGACAACGAACACCGGGGAGCTGTTTTTT.